The 29 T cell receptor beta chains below were found in one sample sequenced in a study of OX40 agonist ivuxolimab in advanced cancers. Some clones are missing from TCRdb's copy, which holds only in-frame ones; the method was immunoSEQ multiplex PCR. Here the sample spans 65,000 to 75,000 clones, 80% to 90% being singletons. The sample here was CD4+ or CD8+ T cells sorted from blood, taken in a trial of the OX40 agonist ivuxolimab. The source is an adult with an advanced solid tumor such as melanoma, head and neck, liver or kidney cancer.

The DNA of the CDR3 is TGTGCCAGCAGTGAAGTCTGGGGGGGAAATCGATATGGCTACACCTTC. Amino acids: CASSEVWGGNRYGYTF. V gene TRBV6-1 combines with J gene TRBJ1-2, with a weak D call TRBD1 (5 bases). The germline CDR1 and CDR2 sequences are MNHNS and SASEGT. Between the trimmed V and J ends, which lost 1 base and 5 bases, there was a span of 17 bases. This CDR3 spans 16 amino acids.

The V call is TRBV9, the J call TRBJ1-2; D remains unclear. The V and J ends lost 3 bases and 0 bases respectively, with 3 bases between them. The CDR3 is 12 residues long. Germline V gene data show CDR1 as SGDLS and CDR2 as YYNGEE. As DNA, the CDR3 is TGTGCCAGCAGCGCCTCTAACTATGGCTACACCTTC. Its protein product is CASSASNYGYTF.

This clone has just one count. This chain links TRBV19 with TRBJ1-4; D remains unclear. Germline V gives CDR1 LNHDA, CDR2 SQIVND (reference sequence). Trimming shortened V by 6 bases and J by 5 bases, and 13 bases separated the two germline ends. The CDR3 has 14 residues. DNA of the CDR3: TGTGCCAGTAGGGGCCAAAACGAGAATGAAAAACTGTTTTTT. Protein sequence: CASRGQNENEKLFF.

This clone was seen once. CDR3 coding DNA: TGTGCCAGTCTCCTATCTGTCCGGGTAACTGAAGCTTTCTTT. It translates to CASLLSVRVTEAFF. The chain has TRBV19 and TRBJ1-1, with unresolved D. Germline V lookup: CDR1 LNHDA, CDR2 SQIVND (reference sequence). There are 14 residues in the CDR3. The V and J ends lost 8 bases and 5 bases respectively, with 18 bases between them.

This chain joins TRBV4-2 and TRBJ2-1; 8 bases match TRBD2. The junction had 6 bases not matched to a gene; V was cut back by 1 base and J by 4 bases. The CDR3 has 16 residues. Germline CDR1 reads LGHNA; CDR2 reads YNFKEQ. CDR3 region: CASSQAGSGIYNEQFF. The DNA for the CDR3 is TGTGCCAGCAGCCAAGCAGGTAGCGGGATTTACAATGAGCAGTTCTTC.

The chain couples TRBV5-4 to TRBJ2-5, with a weak D call TRBD2 (5 bases). The J call is doubtful: the DNA matches TRBJ2-7 better. Germline CDR1 reads SGHNT; CDR2 reads YYREEE (reference sequence). The CDR3 runs to 13 residues. This CDR3 is CAYEGSYNGEQYF. The CDR3, as DNA: TGTGCCTACGAGGGCAGCTATAATGGCGAGCAGTACTTC.

The V call is TRBV19, the J call TRBJ2-5; tentatively, D is TRBD1 (5 bases). Trimming cost V 4 bases and J 5 bases, with 11 bases left between them. The CDR3 length is 13 residues. Germline assignment: CDR1 LNHDA and CDR2 SQIVND (reference sequence). The DNA for the CDR3 is TGTGCCAGTAGTACGCAAAAGGGGGAGACCCAGTACTTC. Translation gives CASSTQKGETQYF.

The chain uses TRBV29-1 and TRBJ2-7, with TRBD2 identical over 8 bases. J lost 6 bases, V lost 6 bases, and 7 bases had no gene match. The length of the CDR3 is 12 residues. Looked up from germline, CDR1 is SQVTM and CDR2 is ANQGSEA. The chain's CDR3 is CSVKAGVSEQYF. In nucleotides, the CDR3 is TGCAGCGTCAAAGCGGGAGTTTCCGAGCAGTACTTC.

The chain has TRBV7-6 and TRBJ2-6; TRBD1 or TRBD2 may be the D gene (5 bases each). This CDR3 has 19 amino acids. Germline V gives CDR1 SGHVS, CDR2 FNYEAQ. The V end was cut by 5 bases, the J end by 0 bases, with 20 bases between. The CDR3 sequence is CASSPGGWDPFSGANVLTF. The CDR3 bases are TGTGCCAGCAGCCCTGGGGGTTGGGACCCATTCTCTGGGGCCAACGTCCTGACTTTC.

A single count supports this clone. This chain links TRBV9 with TRBJ2-7; 9 positions agree with TRBD1. The germline gives CDR1 SGDLS, CDR2 YYNGEE. This CDR3 comprises 15 residues. Trimming removed 0 bases from V and 2 bases from J; junction bases left unmatched: 3. The CDR3 is CASSVGGQGTYEQYF. CDR3 in DNA: TGTGCCAGCAGCGTAGGGGGACAGGGAACCTACGAGCAGTACTTC.

This chain connects TRBV13 to TRBJ2-3, with TRBD2 matching over 14 bases. Germline values: CDR1 PRHDT, CDR2 FYEKMQ (reference sequence). Trimming at V came to 0 bases and at J to 11 bases, leaving 7 bases not matched to a gene. This CDR3 is built from 16 residues. The CDR3 here is CASSLGTSGRARGQYF. The CDR3 bases are TGTGCCAGCAGCTTAGGGACTAGCGGGAGGGCCCGGGGGCAGTATTTT.

This chain uses TRBV5-6 with TRBJ1-2; TRBD1 aligns across 12 bases. With V trimmed by 4 bases and J by 8 bases, 6 bases remained unmatched. Germline CDR1 SGHDT, CDR2 YYEEEE. The CDR3 consists of 14 residues. For the CDR3, the DNA is TGTGCCAGCAGCCTGGGACAGGGGGCGCGGGGCTACACCTTC. Its translation is CASSLGQGARGYTF.

This clone is a singleton in its sample. This chain connects TRBV5-4 to TRBJ2-4; possibly TRBD1 or TRBD2 for D (5 bases each). Germline-derived CDR1 and CDR2 are SGHNT and YYREEE (reference sequence). The CDR3 has 15 amino acids. Trimming took 2 bases from V and 1 from J, leaving 10 bases between them. The CDR3 sequence: CASSLEGRAKNIQYF. CDR3 sequence (DNA): TGTGCCAGCAGCTTAGAGGGGCGGGCCAAAAACATTCAGTACTTC.

This clone turned up a few times. The rearrangement links TRBV16 to TRBJ1-4; D is perhaps TRBD1 (5 bases). The V gene's germline CDR1 is KGHSY and CDR2 FQNENV. Trimming cost V 7 bases and J 0 bases, with 12 bases left between them. The CDR3 is 15 residues long. The CDR3 DNA sequence: TGTGCCAGCAACGATAGGGGTACAACTAATGAAAAACTGTTTTTT. Translation: CASNDRGTTNEKLFF.

The rearrangement uses TRBV6-4 and TRBJ1-5; maybe TRBD1 (6 bases). The V gene lost 4 bases and the J gene lost 4 bases, with 11 bases spanning the gap. Per the germline V gene, CDR1 is MRHNA and CDR2 is SNTAGT. This CDR3 contains 14 residues. The CDR3 sequence is CASSGQGWNQPQHF. As DNA, the CDR3 is TGTGCCAGCAGTGGTCAGGGGTGGAATCAGCCCCAGCATTTT.

This rearrangement joins TRBV28 to TRBJ2-2, with 8 bases lining up with TRBD2. V was clipped by 5 bases and J by 4 bases; unmatched bases: 6. The CDR3 has 15 residues. Germline V CDR1 and CDR2: MDHEN, SYDVKM. The CDR3 DNA reads TGTGCCAGCAGTAGCGGGAGTGTAGGCACCGGGGAGCTGTTTTTT. Amino acids: CASSSGSVGTGELFF.

The J gene is TRBJ2-3, the V gene TRBV6-4; 13 nucleotides line up with TRBD2. V dropped 5 bases and J dropped 3; count of bases not matched to a gene: 5. The CDR3 length is 16 residues. In germline, CDR1 is MRHNA, CDR2 SNTAGT. Here the CDR3 reads CASSSGTSGKTDTQYF. CDR3 nucleotides: TGTGCCAGCAGTTCCGGGACTAGCGGGAAGACAGATACGCAGTATTTT.

The rearrangement links TRBV12-5 to TRBJ2-1; 11 bases line up with TRBD2. The CDR3 has 16 amino acids. V was clipped by 2 bases and J by 4 bases; unmatched bases: 4. Germline CDR1 and CDR2: LGHNT and FRNRAP. The CDR3 sequence: CASGLKGTSGYNEQFF. CDR3 coding DNA: TGTGCTAGTGGTTTGAAGGGGACTAGCGGTTACAATGAGCAGTTCTTC.

The V and J genes are TRBV6-5 and TRBJ1-5; D is undetermined. V gave up 5 bases and J gave up 4 bases, with 15 bases separating them. Germline assignment: CDR1 MNHEY and CDR2 SVGAGI. The CDR3 is 15 amino acids. The CDR3, as DNA: TGTGCCAGCAGTAACGGTCCCCCAAAAAATCAGCCCCAGCATTTT. Translating it yields CASSNGPPKNQPQHF.

The chain recombines TRBV6-6 with TRBJ1-4; no reliable D call. The CDR3 sequence is 13 residues long. Germline CDR1 is MNHNY and CDR2 is SVGAGI (reference sequence). The ends were cut back, 5 bases at V and 7 bases at J, with 11 bases in the middle. CDR3 loop: CASSDKIREKLFF. CDR3 in DNA: TGTGCCAGCAGTGACAAGATCCGTGAAAAACTGTTTTTT.

This clone was picked up one time. V is TRBV5-1 and J is TRBJ1-2; 10 bases line up with TRBD1. Germline lookup yields CDR1 SGHRS and CDR2 YFSETQ. Unmatched junction bases numbered 11, after V lost 4 bases and J lost 8 bases. CDR3 size: 15 residues. The DNA for the CDR3 is TGCGCCAGCAGCGCCCGACAGGGGGCGCCGGGGGGCTACACCTTC. As protein: CASSARQGAPGGYTF.

Remarks on this clone: Other DNA variants within this sample encode the same CDR3. The rearrangement links TRBV11-2 to TRBJ2-7; no clear D. Trimming took off 1 base at V and 1 base at J, with 2 bases between the two ends. The germline V gene encodes CDR1 SGHAT and CDR2 FQNNGV. This CDR3 comprises 12 residues. In DNA, the CDR3 is TGTGCCAGCAGCTTAGGGTCCTACGAGCAGTACTTC. Translated: CASSLGSYEQYF.

The rearrangement joins TRBV5-6 to TRBJ2-1; D unclear. V dropped 0 bases and J dropped 6 bases, with 4 bases sitting between them. The CDR3 is made up of 12 amino acids. Looked up from germline, CDR1 is SGHDT and CDR2 is YYEEEE. CDR3: CASSLAGNEQFF. In DNA, the CDR3 is TGTGCCAGCAGCTTGGCCGGCAATGAGCAGTTCTTC.

This chain links TRBV28 with TRBJ1-6; 8 positions match TRBD1. The length of the CDR3 is 15 residues. J was trimmed by 8 bases and V by 5 bases; bases with no gene match: 8. Germline loops: CDR1 MDHEN, CDR2 SYDVKM. This CDR3 reads CASSTQGTGDSPLHF. DNA of the CDR3: TGTGCCAGCAGTACTCAGGGGACAGGTGATTCACCCCTCCACTTT.

The chain recombines TRBV9 with TRBJ2-3; D is unclear. This CDR3 comprises 14 residues. V was clipped by 1 base and J by 2 bases, with 8 bases between them. CDR1 SGDLS and CDR2 YYNGEE come from the germline V gene. CDR3 amino acids: CASSVYAVTDTQYF. The CDR3 region has the DNA TGTGCCAGCAGCGTATACGCAGTCACAGATACGCAGTATTTT.

This chain links TRBV7-9 with TRBJ2-5; weak D call: TRBD2 (6 bases). The CDR3 covers 14 residues. The V and J ends lost 4 bases and 5 bases respectively, with 14 bases between them. In germline, CDR1 is SEHNR, CDR2 FQNEAQ (reference sequence). CDR3 bases: TGTGCCAGCAGCTCCGGAGCCGGGAGTGAGACCCAGTACTTC. Protein product: CASSSGAGSETQYF.

The chain uses TRBV4-1 and TRBJ2-1, with TRBD1 matching 9 bases. Germline CDR1 is MGHRA and CDR2 is YSYEKL. Trimming took 3 bases from V and 4 from J; bases not matched to a gene: 7. The CDR3 extends over 16 amino acids. CDR3 DNA sequence: TGCGCCAGCAGCCAGGGGACAGGGACGAGGTACAATGAGCAGTTCTTC. Its translation is CASSQGTGTRYNEQFF.

This chain connects TRBV28 to TRBJ2-1; TRBD2 matches 11 bases. V shed 6 bases, J shed 8 bases, and the junction held 9 bases outside the gene matches. The CDR3 sequence is 15 residues long. CDR1 MDHEN and CDR2 SYDVKM come from the germline V gene. Here the CDR3 reads CASSSPGLAVDEQFF. The CDR3 coding sequence is TGTGCCAGCAGCAGCCCGGGACTAGCGGTGGATGAGCAGTTCTTC.

The chain carries TRBV29-1 and TRBJ2-1; TRBD2 matches 9 bases. This CDR3 is 15 amino acids long. V lost 6 bases, J lost 4 bases, and 10 bases stayed unmatched. Germline V gene sequence: CDR1 SQVTM, CDR2 ANQGSEA. CDR3 sequence: CSVLGASGTYNEQFF. CDR3 nucleotides: TGCAGCGTCCTCGGCGCTAGCGGGACTTACAATGAGCAGTTCTTC.